This T cell receptor beta chain appears in the sequencing data of a study of blood T cells in healthy people across ages (dated by TCRdb to the mid-2010s). With regard to the full study: In model experiments, template switching captured roughly one uniquely barcoded TCR beta cDNA molecule for every two T cells. Using deep sequencing normalized with unique cDNA molecular identifiers, the study measured how TCR beta repertoire diversity changes with age. Using the same blood draw, the study looked at two additional independent replicas of 1 million unique cDNA reads for two donors, one aged 18 to 29 and the other aged 80 or older. Donors of different ages were randomly distributed across sequencing lanes to avoid experimental bias. Donors were grouped into four age groups: young (average 16 years), middle-aged (39), aged (62) and long-lived (approximately 78).

In regard to this clonotype: Its antigen is currently not known. The sample holds no much larger clone one base away, and base qualities are not on file.

The method was 5' RACE. The sequencer was an Illumina HiSeq 2500. A second PCR of about 6 to 12 cycles was run with a J-beta primer mix and a sample-barcoded 5' primer. A template-switch 5' adaptor carrying 12 random nucleotides introduced a unique molecular identifier onto each TCR beta cDNA molecule. Each sample yielded at least 2.5 million CDR3-containing paired-end reads. First-strand cDNA was synthesized from all RNA with the Mint cDNA synthesis kit, primed by a TRBC-specific oligonucleotide. Following uracil-DNA glycosylase treatment, a first 18-cycle PCR with universal primers M1SS and BC2_uni_R was performed on all cDNA. Concerning the study's data processing: Normalization of each sample was performed by random selection of 1 million high-quality reads, each carrying a distinct molecular identifier. Instead of being binned into consensus sequences, reads with shared molecular identifiers were discarded. MiTCR, run with a Q25 quality threshold and the strictest error-elimination algorithm, handled CDR3 identification, clonotype clustering and error correction. A nonparametric unseen species model with Euler transformation was used to estimate lower-bound total TCR beta diversity. TCRdb cleaned the public reads at Q25 with fastp, built clones with MiXCR and kept in-frame beta chains. CDR3 protein sequences are deduplicated, and each keeps its most common genes and DNA. TCRdb's processing, not the study's, gives the V and J calls here. The sample records approximately 1.5 million distinct CDR3 sequences, about 45% of which are singletons. Together, the top ten hold around 4% of the sample.

Study-wide conclusions, independent of this receptor: Because the CMV infection status of the donors was unknown, age-related changes in expanded clonotypes may potentially have been confounded. Conclusive comparison of naive and antigen-experienced compartments was prevented by the profiling of bulk unsorted PBMCs. Compared with the aged group, the long-lived group had more naive CD4+ T cells, fewer expanded clones and increased TCR diversity, suggesting age selection. Estimates of total diversity based on one million sequenced T cells were regarded as lower bounds and as underestimates. As age increased, observed TCR beta diversity per million T cells dropped in a roughly linear way, and a significant reduction was already evident by age around 41. Observed TCR beta diversity correlated strongly with the percentage of naive T cells measured by flow cytometry.

Systemically healthy Caucasian individuals from Russia, some 40 in total and aged about 6 to 90 years, were included as donors. Each donor gave roughly 11 milliliters of peripheral blood, drawn into EDTA-treated Vacutainer tubes. Ficoll-Paque density-gradient centrifugation was used to isolate PBMCs, with at least 7 million obtained per sample. Total RNA was extracted from PBMCs with Trizol reagent, with at least 5.5 micrograms obtained per sample. The percentages of naive CD45RAhigh/CD27high T cells were determined by flow cytometry on a PBMC aliquot from every donor. CDR1 and CDR2 were assigned from the germline V gene (reference sequence) as LGHDT and YNNKEL. The germline V end is reduced by 4 bases and the J end by 4 bases; junction bases left unmatched: 6. The CDR3 goes from the cysteine to the phenylalanine over 14 residues. Here the CDR3 DNA is all that survives: 42 bases in frame from base 1.

In this chain, TRBV3-1 is recombined with TRBJ1-1; 7 central nucleotides agree with TRBD1. The material sequenced was blood. This TCR derives from a young woman in good health. This receptor has the CDR3 CASSPSRGSTEAFF. The sequence in DNA is TGTGCCAGCAGCCCGAGCAGGGGGAGCACTGAAGCTTTCTTT.